Below, one T cell receptor (beta chain) is given with its context. The target antigen is unknown. At one end the junction does not follow the germline gene, possibly because of a read error. This specimen belongs to a study of Graves' ophthalmopathy and Graves' hyperthyroidism. General study points: Sensitivity of approximately 88% and specificity of approximately 81% were achieved when a 13-signature model separated ophthalmopathy from stable hyperthyroidism.

Germline values: CDR1 SNHLY, CDR2 FYNNEI. The CDR3 loop spans 10 amino acids. Using RNA transcripts, the TCR beta CDR3 regions were amplified. RT-PCR in the first round used HTBI primers; a second-round multiplex PCR followed. MiXCR, run by TCRdb on the multiplex PCR reads, gives a single entry per CDR3 protein. The sample gives about 660,000 distinct CDR3 sequences, about 40% of which show up once; more than 3% is in the top ten. Each donor who had ophthalmopathy showed moderate-to-severe activity, a CAS of ≥3, a NOSPECS of ≥4, and a duration under 3 months. Patients were left out if they had other autoimmune diseases, uncontrolled infections, pregnancy or lactation.

The TCR sequence derives from an adult man with Graves' ophthalmopathy. Sequenced input: peripheral blood. The chain couples TRBV2 to TRBJ2-7; possible D gene TRBD2, 6 bases. This CDR3 is CASSVQEGRF. CDR3 nucleotide sequence: TGTGCCAGCAGTGTACAGGAGGGGCGCTTC.